Below, one TCR beta chain is given with its context. Its antigen is not known. Patients in the hyperthyroidism group, adults aged 18 to 65, were newly diagnosed, under 2 months' duration. Certain patients, namely those with other autoimmune diseases, uncontrolled infections, pregnancy or lactation, were excluded. RNA served as the template for amplifying TCR beta CDR3 regions. First-round RT-PCR relied on HTBI primers, and a second-round multiplex PCR came next. TCRdb ran MiXCR on the multiplex PCR reads and lists one entry per CDR3 protein. This table holds around 1.1 million distinct CDR3 sequences, approximately 35% found once. The sample originates from a study of Graves' ophthalmopathy and Graves' hyperthyroidism. Study-wide results and limits: Distinction of ophthalmopathy from stable hyperthyroidism by a 13-signature model reached nearly 90% sensitivity and more than 65% specificity.

The V gene lost 3 bases and the J gene lost 0 bases, with 7 bases spanning the gap. The CDR3 length is 14 residues. Looked up from germline, CDR1 is SGHDT and CDR2 is YYEEEE. The source material was peripheral blood or thyroid tissue (not recorded which). The sequence was collected from an adult man with Graves' hyperthyroidism. J is TRBJ1-5 and V is TRBV5-6; D unclear. CDR3 nucleotides: TGTGCCAGCAGCTCCATCTATAGCAATCAGCCCCAGCATTTT. Amino acids: CASSSIYSNQPQHF.